Here is one T cell receptor (beta chain) with its context. This clone's antigen is unknown. No clone much larger than this one lies a single base away; base qualities are absent. Other DNA sequences in the same sample also yield this CDR3. This entry comes from a study of cytomegalovirus exposure and HLA in healthy donors (dated 2017 in TCRdb). At the level of the whole study: According to an earlier analysis of 587 of the donors, some 180 million T cells yielded 120 million or so unique TCR beta sequences and approximately 300 Gb of sequence data. An early release that covered about 600 HLA-typed donors contained around 330 gigabases of sequencing data and 80 million or so unique TCR sequences. Among the roughly 410 genotyped donors, approximately 82% belonged to the genetic ancestry cluster associated with self-reported Caucasian donors. The study was designed to test whether signatures of past pathogen exposure could be identified by cataloging public T cell receptors. Using immunosequencing, the study profiled T cell repertoires from 640 or so subjects and related those repertoires to cytomegalovirus serostatus. In addition to the first cohort of hundreds of subjects, a separate validation cohort of approximately 130 different subjects was used. To predict cytomegalovirus infection status, the study combined high-throughput TCR immunosequencing, statistical association of individual TCRs with disease status, and machine learning. A later analysis re-analyzed previously published TCR beta repertoires from 666 donors and added high-resolution HLA genotyping to study TCR occurrence patterns. Rather than drawing on any new phenotypic data, the later analysis identified candidate immune exposures from TCR beta sequences and the way those sequences occurred across donors. An earlier analysis of a few hundred of the donors applied high-throughput TCR beta sequencing to assess whether each TCR beta V gene segment acted as functional or pseudogenic. Donor age, sex, ethnicity and CMV serostatus were collected together with the repertoire data. In a later genetic analysis, genome-wide SNP genotypes for about 55% of the roughly 700 donors were used, and that subset was treated as a discovery cohort. Every repertoire in the discovery cohort had been generated on one and the same sequencing platform. Both class I and class II loci were covered by HLA typing, at four-digit resolution. The number of typed donors differed by locus: about 629-640 for A, B, C, DRB1 and DQB1; 522 for DQA1; roughly 600 for DPA1; and 400 to 480 for DPB1. Roughly five DR-DQ haplotypes were handled as single units for association and clustering, since linkage in the cohort was strong. Among 350 to 400 genotyped donors of the cohort, an average of around 240,000 unique TCR beta nucleotide sequences were sequenced per donor, around 20% of them non-productive. General conclusions and limits of the study: Compared with the approximately 700-donor mean, donors in an Asian-associated ancestry cluster had fewer N-insertions in productive TCRs, according to a later genetic analysis. Cytomegalovirus status was reported to be diagnosed by the classifier with high specificity and sensitivity in both the original and validation cohorts. Most TCR sequences were seen in very few donors, while some public TCRs were found in many individuals. A total of 164 TCR beta chains were listed by the study as associated with cytomegalovirus. Correlated functional status among segregating V segments might be attributable to linkage disequilibrium, but an unknown experimental factor could not be ruled out. A later analysis found that HLA-associated TCR beta chains were more clonally expanded and had lower generation probabilities than equally common non-associated chains. A few of the identified cytomegalovirus-associated TCR beta chains were confirmed in vitro to be specific for cytomegalovirus antigens. An earlier analysis of 450 to 750 of the donors showed that most TCR beta V segments appeared in productive rearrangements either about 90% or about 30% of the time, which broadly matched IMGT annotations. According to a later analysis, parvovirus B19, influenza, CMV and Epstein-Barr virus appeared linked to several top co-occurrence clusters. This cohort had only TCR beta chains sequenced, and the lack of alpha or paired-chain data limited which features could be detected. Roughly uniform sequencing depth across donors was assumed in presence/absence analyses, although this assumption may not hold. The earlier analysis of some 560 of the donors excluded roughly 17 rarely observed V segments, including chromosome 9 orphons, because counts were too low. In a later analysis, the rate of TCR association differed among HLA loci, with DRB1 alleles having the most associated TCRs and HLA-C alleles having the fewest. A later genetic analysis associated a missense DCLRE1C variant with V-gene and J-gene trimming of TCR beta chains, and an independent cohort replicated the association. It was suggested by the authors that the approach could potentially be generalized to other disease states and immunological phenotypes. CMV serostatus was the only immune exposure information available for the cohort. Assigning TCR associations to individual alleles was difficult when HLA alleles, especially DR and DQ, strongly co-occurred. A further reported finding was that TCR beta sequences accurately predicted the HLA-A and HLA-B alleles for most subjects in the first cohort. At a false discovery rate of 0.05, a later analysis linked 16,951 TCR beta sequences to specific HLA alleles. Because HLA typing was missing for some donors at each locus, association tests included only the typed subset. A group of highly shared sequence variants was considered likely to be a technical artifact of the sequencing pipeline. In a later analysis, most CMV-associated TCR beta chains were found to appear HLA-restricted, with HLA associations seemingly driven largely by CMV exposure.

The cohort consisted of 650 to 850 healthy bone marrow donors. All cohort members were sampled while nominally healthy, although unrecorded immune exposures were likely present. The donor tested CMV seropositive, placing the donor among the 250 to 300 seropositive members of the cohort. Each donor provided a peripheral blood sample, and peripheral blood mononuclear cells were used for TCR beta sequencing. The Qiagen DNeasy Blood Extraction Kit was used to extract genomic DNA from the blood cell samples. Preparation of the library involved the immunoSEQ multiplex PCR assay. A mixture of 60 forward primers for TCR Vbeta segments and 13 reverse primers for TCR Jbeta segments was used in the multiplex PCR. The CDR3 region of rearranged TCR beta genes was amplified from genomic DNA by a multiplex PCR assay. On the Illumina HiSeq System, the amplified TCR beta libraries were sequenced as 87-base-pair reads. The published analysis was carried out like this. A later analysis tallied 75 million to 95 million unique TCR beta chains across the 700 or so repertoires, and roughly 11 million of those chains were shared by two or more donors. Raw reads were error-corrected and collapsed into unique sequences with a nearest-neighbor algorithm that merged closely related sequences to remove PCR and sequencing errors. V, D and J gene segments were assigned by aligning CDR3 sequences to IMGT reference sequences. For a sequence to be retained, a match of at least six nucleotides to both a V gene segment and a J gene segment was required. A rearrangement was called productive if the CDR3 had no stop codons and remained in frame with V and J, and every other rearrangement was called non-productive. Following IMGT convention, CDR3 was defined as the stretch from the second conserved V-encoded cysteine to the conserved J-encoded phenylalanine. Sequences without an unambiguous match to a single V gene segment were excluded from the earlier analysis of 450 to 650 of the donors. In an earlier analysis of about 590 of the donors, a V segment was called functional when productive rearrangements were above 56.7%, and segregating when the standard deviation between donors exceeded 5%. A statistical classification framework was developed to diagnose cytomegalovirus status using the catalog of TCR beta chain sequences. V and J gene assignment, in a later analysis, came from comparing TCR nucleotide sequences with IMGT/GENE-DB human TR gene sequences. In a later analysis, CDR3 sequences and most-parsimonious VDJ recombination scenarios were assigned using the TCRdist pipeline. In a later analysis, each TCR beta chain was defined by its CDR3 amino acid sequence together with its V-gene family, and reads lacking a unique V-gene family were excluded. To address suspected cross-contamination and a sequencing artifact, a later analysis removed 450 to 700 highly shared, low-generation-probability nucleotide sequences. In a later analysis, a clonal expansion index was calculated for each public chain from normalized within-repertoire ranks of inferred template counts. A later analysis computed generation probabilities with a VDJ recombination model fitted to out-of-frame rearrangements, and checked the results against IGoR. In a later analysis, hypergeometric tests were used to score TCR-TCR, TCR-HLA and TCR-CMV co-occurrence, with a repertoire-size bias correction applied to TCR pairs. To estimate false discovery rates, a later analysis permuted the HLA or CMV assignments 20 times. In a later analysis, co-occurring TCRs were grouped with DBSCAN, and TCRdist sequence similarity was added when clustering was performed within HLA-allele-positive subsets. For co-occurrence clustering, repertoires with fewer than 30,000 or more than 120,000 public chains were excluded, along with several repertoires with anomalous nucleotide sharing. TCRdb limited this immuneACCESS table to in-frame rearrangements with V and J called. A share of clones is missing; checked studies link under half to unresolved V genes, and the rest is unexplained. The V and J calls and clone size are taken from that table; D and trimming were inferred from the DNA. Within this sample are over 200,000 clones, with about 80% of them counted one time only. The ten largest make up about 2.5% of the sample.

The specimen was PBMCs. This receptor was identified in a woman aged 55-75 years in good health and CMV-seropositive.

The CDR3: CASSIRGTEAFF. The DNA reads as follows: TGTGCCAGTAGTATTAGGGGCACTGAAGCTTTCTTT. Recombination joined TRBV19 with TRBJ1-1, and possibly TRBD1, on 5 matching bases. From the cysteine through the phenylalanine, the CDR3 covers 12 amino acids. Only the CDR3 part of the read is kept: 36 bases, read in frame from the first base. In the germline V gene (reference sequence), CDR1 corresponds to LNHDA and CDR2 to SQIVND. Cut back by 3 bases and 4 bases, the V and J ends lie 6 bases apart.